Shown below are 22 T cell receptor beta chains from a single sample sequenced in a study of cytomegalovirus exposure and HLA in healthy donors. Primers included in the PCR were 60 Vbeta and 13 Jbeta primers. TCRdb's table, derived via immunoSEQ multiplex PCR, lists solely in-frame clones and lacks some. The sample yields under 150,000 clones, around three quarters seen once. The source material was PBMCs. The receptors derive from a man aged 40-49 years in good health and CMV-seropositive.

Of note for this clone: Mismatch with germline at one junction end may stem from a read error. The chain combines TRBV7-7 with TRBJ2-7; 8 positions agree with TRBD1. The germline CDR1 and CDR2 sequences are SSHAT and FNYEAQ (reference sequence). The CDR3 consists of 16 residues. The CDR3: CASTPCRDRSSYEQYF. The CDR3 region has the DNA TGTGCTAGCACCCCGTGCCGGGACAGGAGCTCCTACGAGCAGTACTTC.

The chain joins TRBV18 to TRBJ2-7; TRBD1 agrees at 8 bases. Germline lookup yields CDR1 KGHSH and CDR2 LQKENI. V was clipped by 3 bases and J by 3 bases; unmatched bases: 7. The CDR3 length is 15 residues. Written as DNA, the CDR3 is TGTGCCAGCTCACCTTTGGGACAGGTTGACTACGAGCAGTACTTC. Its translation is CASSPLGQVDYEQYF.

The chain recombines TRBV9 with TRBJ2-7; 8 nucleotides agree with TRBD2. J gave up 5 bases and V 2 bases, and 9 bases lay outside the gene matches. The CDR3 is made up of 15 amino acids. The germline V gene has CDR1 SGDLS and CDR2 YYNGEE. The CDR3 loop is CASSVSAGGTHEQYF. CDR3 DNA sequence: TGTGCCAGCAGCGTCTCCGCGGGGGGTACCCACGAGCAGTACTTC.

This chain links TRBV4-3 with TRBJ2-7; D is unresolved. Trimming removed 0 bases from V and 2 bases from J, with 11 bases in between. Germline V gene data show CDR1 as LGHNA and CDR2 as YSLEER. The CDR3 sequence is 15 residues long. The CDR3 DNA is TGCGCCAGCAGCCAAGACTCCACTGTTCCCTACGAGCAGTACTTC. Translation: CASSQDSTVPYEQYF.

This clone came up once. The chain combines TRBV6-5 with TRBJ2-7; 8 nucleotides align to TRBD1. The length of the CDR3 is 14 residues. V was clipped by 5 bases and J by 2 bases; unmatched bases: 5. Germline V gene lookup returns CDR1 MNHEY and CDR2 SVGAGI. CDR3 nucleotides: TGTGCCAGCAGTCTCAGGGGGCATCCCTACGAGCAGTACTTC. Residues: CASSLRGHPYEQYF.

V usage is TRBV19 and J usage is TRBJ1-1; TRBD1 aligns across 7 bases. CDR1 and CDR2 from the germline V gene are LNHDA and SQIVND (reference sequence). The CDR3 sequence is 17 residues long. V lost 4 bases and J lost 5; bases outside the gene matches: 16. CDR3 region: CASSTTTGAAGGTEAFF. DNA of the CDR3: TGTGCCAGTAGTACCACCACAGGGGCCGCCGGGGGAACTGAAGCTTTCTTT.

V and J are TRBV6-5 and TRBJ2-5, with D hard to call. TRBJ2-7 explains the end of the DNA better; the J call may be wrong. The CDR3 is made up of 13 amino acids. CDR1 is MNHEY and CDR2 is SVGAGI in the germline V gene. CDR3 protein: CASSYSSDYEQYF. CDR3 sequence (DNA): TGTGCCAGCAGTTACTCGTCCGACTACGAGCAGTACTTC.

The chain links TRBV6-5 to TRBJ2-7; 7 bases are a match to TRBD1. Germline V gene sequence: CDR1 MNHEY, CDR2 SVGAGI. The V segment lost 4 bases and the J segment 2 bases; nucleotides outside the gene matches: 5. The CDR3 sequence is 14 residues long. The CDR3 DNA is TGTGCCAGCAGTTTGGGACAGACTACCTACGAGCAGTACTTC. Translating it yields CASSLGQTTYEQYF.

The chain joins TRBV13 to TRBJ2-1, with 10 bases matching TRBD2. V gave up 2 bases and J gave up 7 bases; unmatched junction bases: 11. The CDR3 is made up of 17 amino acids. Germline loops: CDR1 PRHDT, CDR2 FYEKMQ (reference sequence). CDR3 bases: TGTGCCAGCAGCTTAAGGAGCGGGGGGGCGATAGAAAATGAGCAGTTCTTC. Translating gives CASSLRSGGAIENEQFF.

The J gene is TRBJ2-2, the V gene TRBV5-1; no clear D. This CDR3 contains 14 residues. V lost 4 bases and J lost 3, with 10 bases in between. Germline loops: CDR1 SGHRS, CDR2 YFSETQ. The CDR3 DNA reads as TGCGCCAGCAGCAGCTATCGTGACACCGGGGAGCTGTTTTTT. It yields the protein CASSSYRDTGELFF.

The DNA for the CDR3 is TGTGCCAGCAGCTCGGCGGGACTAGCGGGGAGGGAGCAGTTCTTC. Its translation is CASSSAGLAGREQFF. The chain links TRBV5-4 to TRBJ2-1; 13 nucleotides line up with TRBD2. Germline V lookup: CDR1 SGHNT, CDR2 YYREEE (reference sequence). The J segment lost 10 bases and the V segment lost 3 bases, leaving 7 bases of the junction unmatched. The CDR3 runs 15 residues.

The V and J genes are TRBV7-2 and TRBJ2-5; TRBD1 matches 10 bases. The CDR3 loop spans 19 amino acids. V shed 3 bases, J shed 1 base, and the junction held 14 bases outside the gene matches. The germline CDR1 and CDR2 sequences are SGHTA and FQGNSA. CDR3 nucleotides: TGTGCCAGCAGCTTTGTCTTCCCGTGGACAGGGGGGGGCCAAGAGACCCAGTACTTC. Translating gives CASSFVFPWTGGGQETQYF. Using reference TRBV7-2 and TRBJ2-5 for the parts outside the CDR3, the full variable domain is GAGVSQSPSNKVTEKGKDVELRCDPISGHTALYWYRQSLGQGLEFLIYFQGNSAPDKSGLPSDRFSAERTGGSVSTLTIQRTQQEDSAVYLCASSFVFPWTGGGQETQYFGPGTRLLVL.

This sequence joins TRBV6-6 and TRBJ2-5, with 7 bases fitting TRBD2. This CDR3 spans 14 amino acids. Trimming removed 7 bases from V and 0 bases from J; junction bases left unmatched: 5. Germline assignment: CDR1 MNHNY and CDR2 SVGAGI (reference sequence). The chain's CDR3 is CASNVGGDQETQYF. The CDR3, as DNA: TGTGCCAGCAACGTGGGGGGGGACCAAGAGACCCAGTACTTC.

This clone was seen only a few times. This rearrangement joins TRBV2 to TRBJ1-5; 9 positions agree with TRBD1. The ends lost 5 bases at V and 7 bases at J; junction bases unmatched: 9. From germline, CDR1 is SNHLY and CDR2 FYNNEI. CDR3 length: 15 residues. CDR3 sequence reads: CASSSGTGWKQPQHF. The CDR3 DNA reads as TGTGCCAGCAGTTCCGGGACAGGGTGGAAACAGCCCCAGCATTTT.

This rearrangement joins TRBV30 to TRBJ2-3; TRBD2 aligns across 7 bases. Germline V gene lookup returns CDR1 GTSNPN and CDR2 SVGIG (reference sequence). The CDR3 is 14 amino acids. V dropped 2 bases and J dropped 9; count of bases not matched to a gene: 11. The CDR3 protein is CAWSWGGREGTQYF. The CDR3 nucleotides read TGTGCCTGGAGTTGGGGCGGGAGAGAAGGCACGCAGTATTTT.

This chain joins TRBV5-1 and TRBJ1-6; D gene ambiguous. From germline, CDR1 is SGHRS and CDR2 YFSETQ. The CDR3 consists of 16 residues. V dropped 4 bases and J dropped 0 bases, with 11 bases sitting between them. The CDR3 bases are TGCGCCAGCAGCCCGGCGGGGAGCTCCTATAATTCACCCCTCCACTTT. Amino acid sequence: CASSPAGSSYNSPLHF.

CDR3 DNA: TGTGCCAGCAGCGTAGACTCGAACACCGGGGAGCTGTTTTTT. Protein product: CASSVDSNTGELFF. The genes are TRBV5-4 and TRBJ2-2, with no clear D. The CDR3 extends over 14 amino acids. Germline values: CDR1 SGHNT, CDR2 YYREEE (reference sequence). V was trimmed by 4 bases and J by 0 bases, leaving 7 bases between them.

The J gene is TRBJ1-5, the V gene TRBV5-5; a possible D gene is TRBD1 (5 bases). The CDR3 is 12 amino acids. V lost 6 bases to trimming and J lost 6 bases, with 10 bases between them. Germline CDR1 SGHKS, CDR2 YYEKEE (reference sequence). CDR3 coding DNA: TGTGCCAGCATCCAAGGGGCTCAGCCCCAGCATTTT. Residues: CASIQGAQPQHF.

The chain is built from TRBV11-3 and TRBJ2-7, with TRBD2 as a possible D gene (5 bases). In germline, CDR1 is SGHNT, CDR2 YENEEA. Trimming left V 0 bases short and J 1 base short, with 7 bases between. This CDR3 comprises 14 residues. The CDR3 loop is CASSLEEGSYEQYF. The CDR3 DNA reads TGTGCCAGCAGCTTAGAAGAGGGTTCCTACGAGCAGTACTTC.

In its sample, this clone was seen a few times. This sequence joins TRBV30 and TRBJ1-1; possible D gene TRBD1, 5 bases. The germline V gene encodes CDR1 GTSNPN and CDR2 SVGIG (reference sequence). The CDR3 loop spans 12 amino acids. The germline V and J ends were trimmed by 2 bases and 7 bases, with 11 bases remaining between them. The CDR3 here is CAWSPRQLEAFF. CDR3 coding DNA: TGTGCCTGGAGTCCTCGACAGCTTGAAGCTTTCTTT. The variable domain in full, with the rest retrieved from reference TRBV30 and TRBJ1-1, is SQTIHQWPATLVQPVGSPLSLECTVEGTSNPNLYWYRQAAGRGLQLLFYSVGIGQISSEVPQNLSASRPQDRQFILSSKKLLLSDSGFYLCAWSPRQLEAFFGQGTRLTVV.

The rearrangement links TRBV6-1 to TRBJ1-4, with TRBD1 as a possible D gene (6 bases). V lost 3 bases to trimming and J lost 7 bases, with 12 bases between them. Germline CDR1 and CDR2: MNHNS and SASEGT. The CDR3 sequence is 14 residues long. CDR3 region: CASSEGGAFEKLFF. The CDR3 DNA reads TGTGCCAGCAGTGAGGGGGGGGCCTTTGAAAAACTGTTTTTT.

This chain joins TRBV21-1 and TRBJ2-3; TRBD1 is the table's D call and was not checked against the DNA. TRBV21-1 represents a pseudogene. The CDR3 has 16 amino acids. CDR3 protein: CASSRKRRGRTDTQYF. CDR3 in DNA: TGTGCCAGCAGCAGGAAGAGGAGGGGGCGGACAGATACGCAGTATTTT.